Listed below are T cell receptor beta chains from one sample, sequenced in a study of CD8+CD57+ T cells in acquired aplastic anemia. MiXCR, applied by TCRdb to the reads, yields one record per CDR3 protein. The table records 150,000 to 160,000 distinct CDR3 sequences, about 48% of them present only once. The sample taken for sequencing was sorted CD4+, CD8+, or CD8+CD57+ T cells (not recorded which) from PBMCs. The receptors here all came from a human donor with aplastic anemia. Both conserved end residues are part of each CDR3. The D gene is left open where the match is weak. The listing skips clone size in some rows; elsewhere it reads once, few, many or a size class.

v_gene: TRBV20-1
j_gene: TRBJ1-1
d_gene: -
abundance: -
CDR3aa: CSAPFKASTTEAFF
CDR3nt: TGCAGTGCTCCTTTCAAGGCAAGTACCACTGAAGCTTTCTTT

v_gene: TRBV7-9
j_gene: TRBJ1-2
d_gene: TRBD1
abundance: -
CDR3aa: CASSSTGGGYTF
CDR3nt: TGTGCCAGCAGCTCAACAGGGGGAGGCTACACCTTC

v_gene: TRBV10-3
j_gene: TRBJ2-1
d_gene: TRBD2
abundance: once
CDR3aa: CAISESALAGDEQFF
CDR3nt: TGTGCCATCAGTGAGTCTGCACTAGCGGGTGATGAGCAGTTCTTC

v_gene: TRBV15
j_gene: TRBJ1-4
d_gene: -
abundance: -
CDR3aa: CATSRYRASNEKLFF
CDR3nt: TGTGCCACCAGCAGATACAGGGCCAGTAATGAAAAACTGTTTTTT

v_gene: TRBV7-9
j_gene: TRBJ2-2
d_gene: TRBD2
abundance: -
CDR3aa: CASSLSGTVGGELFF
CDR3nt: TGTGCCAGCAGCTTAAGCGGGACCGTCGGCGGGGAGCTGTTTTTT

v_gene: TRBV11-1
j_gene: TRBJ1-6
d_gene: -
abundance: few
CDR3aa: CASSLPGTLFNSPLHF
CDR3nt: TGTGCCAGCAGCTTGCCCGGGACTCTTTTTAATTCACCCCTCCACTTT

v_gene: TRBV7-2
j_gene: TRBJ1-6
d_gene: -
abundance: -
CDR3aa: CASSGTSYNSPLHF
CDR3nt: TGTGCCAGCAGCGGGACAAGCTATAATTCACCCCTCCACTTT

v_gene: TRBV6-4
j_gene: TRBJ1-1
d_gene: TRBD1
abundance: -
CDR3aa: CASSQDRGDTEAFF
CDR3nt: TGTGCCAGCAGCCAGGACAGGGGGGACACTGAAGCTTTCTTT

v_gene: TRBV25-1
j_gene: TRBJ1-1
d_gene: -
abundance: -
CDR3aa: CASSEYGEANTEAFF
CDR3nt: TGTGCCAGCAGTGAATACGGGGAGGCGAACACTGAAGCTTTCTTT

v_gene: TRBV7-9
j_gene: TRBJ1-4
d_gene: -
abundance: -
CDR3aa: CASSLVEGRKLFF
CDR3nt: TGTGCCAGCAGCTTAGTGGAGGGCCGAAAACTGTTTTTT

v_gene: TRBV4-3
j_gene: TRBJ1-2
d_gene: TRBD1
abundance: many
CDR3aa: CASSQESRGQGYGYTF
CDR3nt: TGCGCCAGCAGCCAAGAAAGTAGGGGGCAGGGGTATGGCTACACCTTC

v_gene: TRBV11-1
j_gene: TRBJ2-3
d_gene: -
abundance: -
CDR3aa: CASSLRGASIDTQYF
CDR3nt: TGTGCCAGCAGCTTACGTGGGGCCAGCATAGATACGCAATATTTT

v_gene: TRBV9
j_gene: TRBJ2-1
d_gene: -
abundance: few
CDR3aa: CASSPFPLCSYNEQFF
CDR3nt: TGTGCCAGCAGCCCCTTCCCACTGTGCTCCTACAATGAGCAGTTCTTC

v_gene: TRBV11-1
j_gene: TRBJ2-7
d_gene: -
abundance: -
CDR3aa: CASSLVSTERKYF
CDR3nt: TGTGCCAGCAGCTTAGTCAGCACCGAACGGAAGTACTTC

v_gene: TRBV19
j_gene: TRBJ2-7
d_gene: TRBD1
abundance: -
CDR3aa: CASSRQGTYEQYF
CDR3nt: TGTGCCAGTTCCAGACAGGGGACCTACGAGCAGTACTTC

v_gene: TRBV5-1
j_gene: TRBJ2-1
d_gene: TRBD2
abundance: once
CDR3aa: CASSFGTSGDNEQFF
CDR3nt: TGCGCCAGCAGCTTCGGGACTAGCGGAGACAATGAGCAGTTCTTC

v_gene: TRBV24-1
j_gene: TRBJ2-1
d_gene: TRBD1
abundance: -
CDR3aa: CATSDLTGGGNEQFF
CDR3nt: TGTGCCACCAGTGATTTGACAGGGGGTGGTAATGAGCAGTTCTTC

v_gene: TRBV15
j_gene: TRBJ1-3
d_gene: -
abundance: -
CDR3aa: CATSRVTSSGNTIYF
CDR3nt: TGTGCCACCAGCAGAGTGACAAGCTCTGGAAACACCATATATTTT